This TCR beta chain came from a study of Graves' ophthalmopathy and Graves' hyperthyroidism. Amplified TCR beta CDR3 regions were obtained using RNA transcripts as template. The library came from an HTBI-primed first-round RT-PCR and a second-round multiplex PCR. Via MiXCR, TCRdb re-called the multiplex PCR reads, giving one row per CDR3 protein. The table records hundreds of thousands of distinct CDR3 sequences, over 20% of them present only once. Patients were diagnosed from clinical symptoms, serum thyroxine, TRAb, thyroid ultrasound and orbital computed tomography. The CDR3 covers 13 residues. The V gene lost 8 bases and the J gene lost 1 base, with 11 bases spanning the gap.

V is TRBV12-3 or TRBV12-4 and J is TRBJ1-1; D ambiguous. This clonotype was obtained from a woman younger than 30 with stable Graves' hyperthyroidism. The sequenced sample consisted of peripheral blood. The CDR3 protein is CASARPENTEAFF. In nucleotides, the CDR3 is TGTGCCAGCGCACGGCCGGAGAACACTGAAGCTTTCTTT.